The 14 T cell receptor beta chains below come from one sample, sequenced in a study of blood T cell repertoires in COVID-19. Assay: immunoSEQ multiplex PCR; the TCRdb copy retains only in-frame clones and omits some. The profile shows about 210,000 clones, roughly 82% of them singletons. The sample consisted of peripheral blood. The receptors were sampled from a woman in her thirties or forties with acute or convalescent COVID-19.

The J gene is TRBJ1-2, the V gene TRBV7-2, with D unclear. V lost 2 bases and J lost 4, with 8 bases in between. CDR1 and CDR2 from the germline V gene are SGHTA and FQGNSA. The CDR3 consists of 13 residues. This CDR3 reads CASSLQRGYGYTF. The DNA of the CDR3 is TGTGCCAGCAGCTTACAACGGGGCTATGGCTACACCTTC.

This chain links TRBV30 with TRBJ1-4; unclear D gene. The germline V and J ends were trimmed by 2 bases and 0 bases, with 10 bases remaining between them. Germline V gene lookup returns CDR1 GTSNPN and CDR2 SVGIG (reference sequence). The CDR3 is 15 residues long. The CDR3: CAWSPKGATNEKLFF. For the CDR3, the DNA is TGTGCCTGGAGTCCCAAGGGAGCAACTAATGAAAAACTGTTTTTT.

The sample holds a few counts of this clone. The V gene is TRBV5-5, the J gene TRBJ1-1; TRBD1 aligns across 7 bases. The CDR3 totals 13 residues. The J segment lost 6 bases and the V segment lost 2 bases, leaving 4 bases of the junction unmatched. Germline loops: CDR1 SGHKS, CDR2 YYEKEE (reference sequence). CDR3 DNA: TGTGCCAGCAGCTTAGCAGGGGGGTCTGAAGCTTTCTTT. Amino acid sequence: CASSLAGGSEAFF. Based on the CDR3 plus reference TRBV5-5 and TRBJ1-1, the full variable domain is DAGVTQSPTHLIKTRGQQVTLRCSPISGHKSVSWYQQVLGQGPQFIFQYYEKEERGRGNFPDRFSARQFPNYSSELNVNALLLGDSALYLCASSLAGGSEAFFGQGTRLTVV.

The chain employs TRBV14 and TRBJ2-7; the match to TRBD1 covers 9 bases. The CDR3 is 15 amino acids. CDR1 and CDR2 from the germline V gene are SGHDN and FVKESK. Trimming took 5 bases from V and 1 from J; bases not matched to a gene: 6. DNA of the CDR3: TGTGCCAGCAGCTACTCCGGGACAGGGTCCTACGAGCAGTACTTC. This codes for CASSYSGTGSYEQYF.

This chain joins TRBV12-2 and TRBJ1-1; the DNA was not compared with TRBD1, the D call given in the table. TRBV12-2 is listed as a pseudogene. CDR3 length: 16 amino acids. CDR3 nucleotides: TGTGCAAGTCGCTTAGAGGATGGGGCCAAGGACACTGAAGCTTTCTTT. Its translation: CASRLEDGAKDTEAFF.

A word on this clone: At one end, the junction sequence differs from germline, possibly due to a read error. The chain carries TRBV5-6 and TRBJ2-7; 10 nucleotides line up with TRBD1. Germline lookup yields CDR1 SGHDT and CDR2 YYEEEE. The CDR3 sequence is 14 residues long. The chain's CDR3 is CASSLDATGGAWGF. Here the CDR3 DNA reads TGTGCCAGCAGCTTGGACGCGACAGGGGGCGCTTGGGGCTTC.

This sequence joins TRBV12-5 and TRBJ2-5; D is possibly TRBD1 (6 bases). The V gene's germline CDR1 is LGHNT and CDR2 FRNRAP. V lost 1 base and J lost 4, with 13 bases in between. The CDR3 loop spans 15 amino acids. The chain's CDR3 is CASGLGTARGETQYF. In DNA, the CDR3 is TGTGCTAGTGGTTTGGGGACAGCCAGGGGAGAGACCCAGTACTTC.

This clone was detected many times. V is TRBV6-2 or TRBV6-3 and J is TRBJ2-1; perhaps TRBD2 as D (6 bases). CDR1 and CDR2 from the germline V gene are MNHEY and SVGEGT. This CDR3 is 13 amino acids long. The V and J ends lost 4 bases and 5 bases respectively, with 9 bases between them. The CDR3: CASSFQRDNEQFF. The CDR3 DNA is TGTGCCAGCAGTTTCCAGCGGGACAATGAGCAGTTCTTC.

The rearrangement joins TRBV24-1 to TRBJ1-3, with D possibly matching TRBD1 (5 bases). Deletions cut 4 bases from V and 0 bases from J, with 12 bases between. This CDR3 contains 16 residues. The germline V gene has CDR1 KGHDR and CDR2 SFDVKD. The CDR3 region is CATSEGGMSSGNTIYF. In DNA, the CDR3 is TGTGCCACCAGTGAGGGGGGTATGAGCTCTGGAAACACCATATATTTT.

This clone was counted a single time. V is TRBV7-8 and J is TRBJ2-7; 9 bases are shared with TRBD1. V was clipped by 4 bases and J by 5 bases; unmatched bases: 6. The CDR3 has 14 amino acids. In germline, CDR1 is SGHVS, CDR2 FQNEAQ. CDR3 in amino acids: CASSSRDRANEQYF. The CDR3 DNA sequence: TGTGCCAGCAGCTCCCGGGACAGGGCCAACGAGCAGTACTTC.

The J gene is TRBJ2-1, the V gene TRBV3-1 (or the pseudogene TRBV3-2); perhaps TRBD2 as D (6 bases). Germline-derived CDR1 and CDR2 are LGHDT and YNNKEL (reference sequence). Trimming pared 2 bases from V and 9 bases from J, leaving 14 bases between. The CDR3 is 14 residues long. The CDR3 loop reads CASSQFQLAGEQFF. CDR3 DNA: TGTGCCAGCAGCCAATTTCAACTAGCAGGTGAGCAGTTCTTC.

The chain has TRBV30 and TRBJ2-3; D is uncertain. The CDR3 is 14 amino acids. Trimming took off 2 bases at V and 3 bases at J, with 12 bases between the two ends. Per the germline V gene, CDR1 is GTSNPN and CDR2 is SVGIG (reference sequence). CDR3 region: CAWSSRQLTDTQYF. The CDR3 DNA follows: TGTGCCTGGAGTTCTAGGCAGCTTACAGATACGCAGTATTTT.

V usage is TRBV24-1 and J usage is TRBJ2-1, with a possible D match to TRBD2 (6 bases). Germline-derived CDR1 and CDR2 are KGHDR and SFDVKD. The CDR3 sequence is 16 residues long. V lost 3 bases and J lost 0, with 11 bases in between. CDR3 sequence (DNA): TGTGCCACCAGTGATACAGCGGGCCCCTCCTACAATGAGCAGTTCTTC. It translates to CATSDTAGPSYNEQFF.

V usage is TRBV6-4 and J usage is TRBJ2-3, with TRBD2 matching over 7 bases. V was pared by 3 bases and J by 2 bases, with 8 bases of the junction left unmatched. Germline-derived CDR1 and CDR2 are MRHNA and SNTAGT. There are 16 residues in the CDR3. The CDR3 region has the DNA TGTGCCAGCAGTGAAGGGAGGGGACCTTACACAGATACGCAGTATTTT. Translating gives CASSEGRGPYTDTQYF.